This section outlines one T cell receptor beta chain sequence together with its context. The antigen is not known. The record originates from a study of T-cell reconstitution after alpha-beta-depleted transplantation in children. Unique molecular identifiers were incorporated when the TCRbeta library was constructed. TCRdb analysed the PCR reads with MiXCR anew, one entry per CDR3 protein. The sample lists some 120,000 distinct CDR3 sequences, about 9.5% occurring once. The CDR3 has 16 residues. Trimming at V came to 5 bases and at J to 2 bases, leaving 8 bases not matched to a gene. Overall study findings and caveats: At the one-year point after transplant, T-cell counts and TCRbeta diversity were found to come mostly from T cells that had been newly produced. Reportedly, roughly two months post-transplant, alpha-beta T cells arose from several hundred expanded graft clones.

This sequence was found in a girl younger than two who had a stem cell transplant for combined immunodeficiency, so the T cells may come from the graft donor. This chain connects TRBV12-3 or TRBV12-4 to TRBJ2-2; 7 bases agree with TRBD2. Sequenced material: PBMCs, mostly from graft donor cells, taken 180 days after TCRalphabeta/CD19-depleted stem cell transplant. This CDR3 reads CASSPGRLANTGELFF. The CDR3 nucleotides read TGTGCCAGCAGTCCGGGCCGACTAGCTAACACCGGGGAGCTGTTTTTT.